This passage covers 23 T cell receptor beta chains from one sample sequenced in a study of chemoradiotherapy in HPV16-positive cancers. Sequenced by immunoSEQ multiplex PCR; TCRdb stores in-frame clones only, minus some. Among tens of thousands of clones listed, roughly 92% were seen once. This sample comprised blood, obtained from a patient who underwent chemoradiotherapy. These receptors came from a human donor with HPV-associated anogenital cancer.

The chain has TRBV7-2 and TRBJ1-3; the D is unclear. The V and J ends lost 1 base and 4 bases respectively, with 14 bases between them. From germline, CDR1 is SGHTA and CDR2 FQGNSA. The CDR3 is 16 residues long. The CDR3 spells CASSLEGSVSGNTIYF. DNA of the CDR3: TGTGCCAGCAGCTTAGAAGGTTCGGTATCGGGAAACACCATATATTTT.

This clone has a single count. The gene calls are TRBV7-2 and TRBJ2-7, with D possibly TRBD1 on 5 matching bases. The germline V and J ends were trimmed by 3 bases and 4 bases, with 16 bases remaining between them. Germline CDR1 is SGHTA and CDR2 is FQGNSA. CDR3 length: 15 residues. The CDR3 DNA is TGTGCCAGCAGCTTCCGGCAGGGTAATGGGTACGAGCAGTACTTC. As protein: CASSFRQGNGYEQYF.

This clone was counted a few times. This chain uses TRBV6-5 with TRBJ2-2; D unresolved. In germline, CDR1 is MNHEY, CDR2 SVGAGI. The CDR3 length is 14 residues. Trimming took 0 bases from V and 7 from J, leaving 9 bases between them. CDR3 nucleotide sequence: TGTGCCAGCAGTTACTCCCCTGAGGACGGGGAGCTGTTTTTT. Amino acid sequence: CASSYSPEDGELFF.

The chain links TRBV10-2 to TRBJ1-4; TRBD1 matches 7 bases. The germline V gene has CDR1 WSHSY and CDR2 SAAADI. Trimming cost V 7 bases and J 7 bases; bases outside gene matches: 6. The CDR3 is made up of 13 amino acids. This CDR3 is CASTPTGFEKLFF. The CDR3 bases are TGCGCCAGCACTCCGACAGGGTTTGAAAAACTGTTTTTT.

This chain connects TRBV6-4 to TRBJ1-2; no clear D gene. The germline V gene has CDR1 MRHNA and CDR2 SNTAGT. Between the trimmed V and J ends, which lost 3 bases and 2 bases, there was a span of 13 bases. The CDR3 has 15 amino acids. CDR3 nucleotide sequence: TGTGCCAGCAGTGATAACGGGTATGCGAACTATGGCTACACCTTC. The encoded protein is CASSDNGYANYGYTF.

This CDR3 is CASSSGLAGGFSGANVLTF. In DNA, the CDR3 is TGCGCCAGCAGCTCCGGACTAGCGGGGGGGTTCTCTGGGGCCAACGTCCTGACTTTC. The chain employs TRBV5-1 and TRBJ2-6; 15 bases agree with TRBD2. The J segment lost 0 bases and the V segment lost 3 bases, leaving 4 bases of the junction unmatched. The length of the CDR3 is 19 residues. Germline loops: CDR1 SGHRS, CDR2 YFSETQ.

V usage is TRBV5-6 and J usage is TRBJ1-1; D not certain. The CDR3 has 13 residues. V lost 0 bases to trimming and J lost 4 bases, with 7 bases between them. Germline CDR1 reads SGHDT; CDR2 reads YYEEEE. The CDR3 region has the DNA TGTGCCAGCAGCTTGGAACTTGGCACTGAAGCTTTCTTT. Translating it yields CASSLELGTEAFF.

The chain couples TRBV27 to TRBJ2-3; 10 positions match TRBD2. With V trimmed by 4 bases and J by 4 bases, 14 bases remained unmatched. The CDR3 extends over 18 amino acids. CDR1 and CDR2 (germline): MNHEY, SMNVEV (reference sequence). The CDR3 loop reads CASSSIGRLAGVADTQYF. The CDR3 DNA follows: TGTGCCAGCAGTTCTATAGGTCGCCTAGCGGGAGTGGCAGATACGCAGTATTTT.

The chain joins TRBV11-2 to TRBJ2-1; 7 positions agree with TRBD1. The V segment lost 4 bases and the J segment 15 bases; nucleotides outside the gene matches: 18. This CDR3 has 15 amino acids. Germline CDR1 reads SGHAT; CDR2 reads FQNNGV. The CDR3: CASSSTLPGTQGRFF. In DNA form, the CDR3 reads TGTGCCAGCAGCTCAACCTTACCGGGCACACAGGGGCGGTTCTTC.

V gene TRBV7-2 combines with J gene TRBJ2-7; 7 nucleotides match TRBD2. V shed 0 bases, J shed 3 bases, and the junction held 2 bases outside the gene matches. This CDR3 region has 14 residues. Germline values: CDR1 SGHTA, CDR2 FQGNSA. Here the CDR3 DNA reads TGTGCCAGCAGCTTAGCGAGGGAGGGCTACGAGCAGTACTTC. Its translation is CASSLAREGYEQYF.

CDR3 protein: CASSDGQLGTDTQYF. CDR3 in DNA: TGTGCCAGCAGCGACGGACAGCTAGGCACAGATACGCAGTATTTT. The chain is built from TRBV11-3 and TRBJ2-3; perhaps TRBD1 as D (6 bases). Trimming took 5 bases from V and 1 from J, leaving 13 bases between them. Germline CDR1 and CDR2: SGHNT and YENEEA. The length of the CDR3 is 15 residues.

The chain recombines TRBV27 with TRBJ1-6; 8 bases are shared with TRBD1. Unmatched junction bases numbered 12, after V lost 2 bases and J lost 9 bases. Germline CDR1 reads MNHEY; CDR2 reads SMNVEV (reference sequence). The CDR3 is 17 residues long. The CDR3 region is CASSLPGGGREGSPLHF. The CDR3 nucleotides read TGTGCCAGCAGTTTACCAGGGGGCGGCAGGGAAGGTTCACCCCTCCACTTT.

The chain has TRBV14 and TRBJ1-2, with TRBD1 as a possible D gene (5 bases). Germline CDR1 reads SGHDN; CDR2 reads FVKESK. Deletions cut 0 bases from V and 8 bases from J, with 16 bases between. The CDR3 is made up of 15 amino acids. The CDR3 nucleotides read TGTGCCAGCAGCCAAGATCTTGAGGGGCCTTACGGCTACACCTTC. Protein sequence: CASSQDLEGPYGYTF.

This CDR3 reads CASSSGLAGGPAGELFF. The CDR3 DNA reads as TGTGCCAGCAGCTCGGGACTAGCGGGAGGGCCAGCCGGGGAGCTGTTTTTT. The chain uses TRBV7-8 and TRBJ2-2; 16 bases are shared with TRBD2. Unmatched junction bases numbered 5, after V lost 4 bases and J lost 6 bases. Germline CDR1 reads SGHVS; CDR2 reads FQNEAQ. The CDR3 covers 17 residues.

This chain joins TRBV7-2 and TRBJ2-5; 9 nucleotides align to TRBD2. Per germline, CDR1 SGHTA and CDR2 FQGNSA. Trimming cost V 4 bases and J 4 bases; bases outside gene matches: 10. The CDR3 extends over 16 amino acids. CDR3 DNA: TGTGCCAGCAGCTACAGGGCGGGGGGGCCGGTAGAGACCCAGTACTTC. It translates to CASSYRAGGPVETQYF.

Only one count was recorded for this clone. This chain connects TRBV29-1 to TRBJ2-5, with TRBD2 matching over 7 bases. The J segment lost 5 bases and the V segment lost 1 base, leaving 10 bases of the junction unmatched. CDR1 and CDR2 from the germline V gene are SQVTM and ANQGSEA. The CDR3 sequence is 15 residues long. The CDR3 loop reads CSVEVAGVRMETQYF. The CDR3 DNA sequence: TGCAGCGTTGAAGTGGCGGGGGTTCGCATGGAGACCCAGTACTTC. Full variable domain (missing parts from reference TRBV29-1 and TRBJ2-5): SAVISQKPSRDICQRGTSLTIQCQVDSQVTMMFWYRQQPGQSLTLIATANQGSEATYESGFVIDKFPISRPNLTFSTLTVSNMSPEDSSIYLCSVEVAGVRMETQYFGPGTRLLVL.

This chain links TRBV18 with TRBJ2-3; 7 nucleotides agree with TRBD2. The J segment lost 0 bases and the V segment lost 1 base, leaving 10 bases of the junction unmatched. This CDR3 has 18 amino acids. Germline assignment: CDR1 KGHSH and CDR2 LQKENI. The CDR3 loop reads CASSPQRSGVSSTDTQYF. The CDR3 region has the DNA TGTGCCAGCTCACCACAGAGGAGCGGGGTTTCTAGCACAGATACGCAGTATTTT.

V usage is TRBV9 and J usage is TRBJ2-2; 8 nucleotides match TRBD1. With 0 bases clipped from V and 4 bases from J, the junction kept 5 bases outside the gene matches. The CDR3 has 16 residues. Germline lookup yields CDR1 SGDLS and CDR2 YYNGEE. CDR3 bases: TGTGCCAGCAGCGTAGCAGGGGGCTATGCCACCGGGGAGCTGTTTTTT. Its protein is CASSVAGGYATGELFF.

The chain is built from TRBV19 and TRBJ1-1, with no clear D. The CDR3 contains 13 residues. V lost 3 bases to trimming and J lost 1 base, with 6 bases between them. Germline lookup yields CDR1 LNHDA and CDR2 SQIVND (reference sequence). The CDR3 loop is CASSILKNTEAFF. The CDR3 DNA sequence: TGTGCCAGTAGTATTTTAAAGAACACTGAAGCTTTCTTT.

V is TRBV11-1 and J is TRBJ2-5; D remains unclear. This CDR3 has 13 residues. V gave up 1 base and J gave up 4 bases, with 7 bases separating them. Germline CDR1 SGHAT, CDR2 FQDESV (reference sequence). The CDR3 sequence: CASSLGVAETQYF. The CDR3 DNA sequence: TGTGCCAGCAGCTTAGGTGTGGCAGAGACCCAGTACTTC.

The chain is built from TRBV19 and TRBJ1-3; maybe TRBD1 (5 bases). The CDR3 totals 17 residues. Per the germline V gene, CDR1 is LNHDA and CDR2 is SQIVND (reference sequence). With 6 bases removed from V and 4 bases from J, the gap between germline ends came to 22 bases. CDR3 protein: CASSRLPLLRDGNTIYF. The CDR3 DNA is TGTGCCAGTAGCCGCCTACCCCTTCTCAGGGACGGAAACACCATATATTTT.

This chain connects TRBV28 to TRBJ2-7; TRBD1 matches at 11 bases. V lost 5 bases and J lost 1; bases outside the gene matches: 4. CDR3 length: 15 amino acids. Germline V gene lookup returns CDR1 MDHEN and CDR2 SYDVKM. The CDR3 sequence is CASSAGTGGSYEQYF. In DNA, the CDR3 is TGTGCCAGCAGTGCCGGGACAGGGGGGTCCTACGAGCAGTACTTC.

The sample holds a few counts of this clone. This sequence joins TRBV9 and TRBJ1-2; D is ambiguous. The CDR3 consists of 13 residues. V lost 0 bases to trimming and J lost 8 bases, with 11 bases between them. Germline V lookup: CDR1 SGDLS, CDR2 YYNGEE. CDR3 amino acids: CASSVVPKGGYTF. CDR3 coding DNA: TGTGCCAGCAGCGTAGTCCCGAAAGGGGGCTACACCTTC.